The source of this T cell receptor (beta chain) is a study of cytomegalovirus exposure and HLA in healthy donors. Overall study results and limits: Presence/absence analyses rested on an assumption that sequencing depth was roughly uniform across donors. Later analysis showed most CMV-associated TCR beta chains appearing HLA-restricted. Association of a missense DCLRE1C variant with TCR beta V- and J-gene trimming was reported in a later analysis.

A word on this clone: Its antigen remains unknown.

Germline lookup yields CDR1 MGHRA and CDR2 YSYEKL. V lost 3 bases to trimming and J lost 1 base, with 10 bases between them. This CDR3 is built from 15 residues. Primers: 60 Vbeta forward and 13 Jbeta reverse. Generated by immunoSEQ multiplex PCR, the TCRdb table keeps only in-frame clones and is missing some. This table has some 98,000 clones, around three quarters appearing once. The donors gave bone marrow, and they were healthy. The chain couples TRBV4-1 to TRBJ2-4; D remains unclear. The source of this sequence is a man aged 35-49 years in good health and CMV-seronegative. The sample consisted of PBMCs. This CDR3 reads CASSQSPSAKNIQYF. In DNA, the CDR3 is TGCGCCAGCAGCCAGTCCCCTTCGGCCAAAAACATTCAGTACTTC.